This T cell receptor (beta chain) was captured in a study of cytomegalovirus exposure and HLA in healthy donors (TCRdb year 2017). Notes on the research overall: According to an earlier analysis of a few hundred of the donors, about 190 million T cells yielded 95 million to 140 million unique TCR beta sequences and approximately 300 Gb of sequence data. Roughly 300 gigabases of sequencing data and approximately 84 million unique TCR sequences were included in an early release covering around 600 HLA-typed donors. Of the 398 genotyped donors, roughly 85% fell in the genetic ancestry cluster associated with self-reported Caucasian donors. The aim of the study was to test whether cataloging public T cell receptors could identify signatures of past pathogen exposure. The study used immunosequencing to profile the T cell repertoires of several hundred subjects and linked those repertoires to cytomegalovirus serostatus. Besides the first cohort of about 730 subjects, a separate validation cohort made up of 120 or so different subjects was used. High-throughput TCR immunosequencing, statistical association of individual TCRs with disease status, and machine learning were combined to predict cytomegalovirus infection status. A later analysis re-analyzed previously published TCR beta repertoires from approximately 700 donors and added high-resolution HLA genotyping to study TCR occurrence patterns. Rather than using new phenotypic data, the later analysis identified candidate immune exposures from TCR beta sequences and from how often those sequences occurred across donors. To decide whether each TCR beta V gene segment behaved as functional or pseudogenic, an earlier analysis of fewer than 750 of the donors relied on high-throughput TCR beta sequencing. Donor age, sex, ethnicity and CMV serostatus were compiled together with the repertoire data. In a later genetic analysis, genome-wide SNP genotypes for about 55% of the roughly 700 donors were used, and that subset was treated as a discovery cohort. Every discovery cohort repertoire had been produced on one sequencing platform. HLA typing covered class I and class II loci at four-digit resolution. Typing coverage differed by locus: A, B, C, DRB1 and DQB1 were typed in about 620-640 donors, DQA1 in about 500, DPA1 in 600 to 610, and DPB1 in just under 490. A handful of DR-DQ haplotypes were handled as single units for association and clustering because linkage in the cohort was strong. Among almost 400 genotyped donors of the cohort, an average of roughly 240,000 unique TCR beta nucleotide sequences were sequenced per donor, roughly 20% of them non-productive.

Details on this clone: Its antigen remains unidentified. No quality values exist for individual bases; no much larger clone is one base distant.

Here is what the overall study found, with its caveats: Most TCR sequences were seen in very few donors, while some public TCRs were found in many individuals. Because some donors lacked HLA typing at each locus, the association tests relied only on the typed subset. The cohort was sequenced for TCR beta chains only, and without alpha or paired-chain data the features that could be detected were limited. A further reported finding was that TCR beta sequences accurately predicted the HLA-A and HLA-B alleles for most subjects in the first cohort. Several of the top co-occurrence clusters appeared to be linked to parvovirus B19, influenza, CMV and Epstein-Barr virus, according to a later analysis. In the study, roughly 160 TCR beta chains were listed as associated with cytomegalovirus. In a later analysis, TCR association rates were found to vary across HLA loci, with the most associated TCRs seen for DRB1 alleles and the fewest for HLA-C alleles. According to a later analysis, most CMV-associated TCR beta chains appeared to be HLA-restricted, and the HLA associations seemed to be driven largely by CMV exposure. Some IMGT-functional V segments, including TRBV6-2 and TRBV6-3, could not be distinguished by the 87-base-pair reads and were therefore excluded. The classifier was reported to diagnose cytomegalovirus status with high specificity and sensitivity in both the original cohort and the validation cohort. The authors suggested that the approach could potentially be extended to other disease states and immunological phenotypes. Immune exposure information for the cohort was limited to CMV serostatus. At a false discovery rate of 0.05, a later analysis linked 16,000 or so TCR beta sequences to specific HLA alleles. Strong co-occurrence of HLA alleles, especially DR and DQ, made assigning TCR associations to individual alleles difficult. The earlier analysis of nearly 600 of the donors excluded around 17 rarely observed V segments, including chromosome 9 orphons, because counts were too low. In a later genetic analysis, fewer N-insertions in productive TCRs were reported among donors in an Asian-associated ancestry cluster than the roughly 700-donor mean. Linkage disequilibrium might explain the correlated functional status among segregating V segments, but an unknown experimental factor could not be ruled out. In vitro tests confirmed that a few of the cytomegalovirus-associated TCR beta chains recognize cytomegalovirus antigens. A cluster of highly shared sequence variants was judged likely to be a technical artifact of the sequencing pipeline. In a later genetic analysis, a missense DCLRE1C variant was associated with V-gene and J-gene trimming of TCR beta chains, and the association was replicated in an independent cohort. An earlier analysis of some 590 of the donors showed that most TCR beta V segments appeared in productive rearrangements either about 90% or about 30% of the time, which broadly matched IMGT annotations. Roughly uniform sequencing depth across donors was assumed in presence/absence analyses, although this assumption may not hold. Compared with equally common non-associated chains, HLA-associated TCR beta chains in a later analysis were more clonally expanded and had lower generation probabilities.

Libraries came from the immunoSEQ multiplex PCR assay. The multiplex PCR relied on a mix of 60 forward primers for TCR Vbeta segments and 13 reverse primers for TCR Jbeta segments. A multiplex PCR assay on genomic DNA amplified the CDR3 region of rearranged TCR beta genes. The Illumina HiSeq System was used to sequence the amplified TCR beta libraries as 87-base-pair reads. The authors' pipeline ran thus. A later analysis tallied around 82 million unique TCR beta chains across the 666 repertoires, and approximately 11 million of those chains were shared by two or more donors. A nearest-neighbor algorithm error-corrected the raw reads and collapsed the reads into unique sequences, merging closely related sequences to remove PCR and sequencing errors. Alignment of CDR3 sequences to IMGT reference sequences was used to assign V, D and J gene segments. For a sequence to be retained, at least a six-nucleotide match to both a V gene segment and a J gene segment was required. Rearrangements were classified as productive when the CDR3 lacked stop codons and remained in frame with V and J, and all other rearrangements were classified as non-productive. Following IMGT convention, CDR3 was defined as the stretch from the second conserved V-encoded cysteine to the conserved J-encoded phenylalanine. The earlier analysis of a few hundred of the donors excluded any sequence lacking an unambiguous match to a single V gene segment. An earlier analysis of a few hundred of the donors classified V segments as functional when productive rearrangements were above 56.7% and as segregating when the standard deviation between donors was above 5%. A statistical classification framework was developed to diagnose cytomegalovirus status using the catalog of TCR beta chain sequences. V and J gene assignment, in a later analysis, came from comparing TCR nucleotide sequences with IMGT/GENE-DB human TR gene sequences. Using the TCRdist pipeline, a later analysis assigned CDR3 sequences along with most-parsimonious VDJ recombination scenarios. A later analysis defined each TCR beta chain by its CDR3 amino acid sequence plus V-gene family, and excluded reads lacking a unique V-gene family. To address suspected cross-contamination and a sequencing artifact, a later analysis removed over 500 highly shared, low-generation-probability nucleotide sequences. For each public chain, a later analysis derived a clonal expansion index from normalized ranks of inferred template counts within each repertoire. In a later analysis, generation probabilities were computed with a VDJ recombination model fitted to out-of-frame rearrangements, and the resulting probabilities were checked against IGoR. Hypergeometric tests were used in a later analysis to score TCR-TCR, TCR-HLA and TCR-CMV co-occurrence, with a repertoire-size bias correction applied to the TCR pairs. In a later analysis, false discovery rates were estimated by permuting HLA or CMV assignments 20 times. In a later analysis, co-occurring TCRs were grouped with DBSCAN, and TCRdist sequence similarity was added when clustering was performed within HLA-allele-positive subsets. Repertoires with fewer than 30,000 or more than 120,000 public chains, plus five repertoires with anomalous nucleotide sharing, were excluded from co-occurrence clustering. This immuneACCESS table, as held by TCRdb, lists in-frame sequences with V and J called but not all clones. Of the missing ones, under half trace to an unresolved V gene in checked studies; the others have no known cause. Clonal size and the V and J genes are those of that table, whereas D and trimming came from the DNA. In this sample the table shows 100,000 to 150,000 clones, 82% of which occur a single time. The top ten hold roughly 1.1% of the sample.

The cohort was made up of roughly 670 healthy bone marrow donors. All cohort members were sampled while nominally healthy, although unrecorded immune exposures were likely present. The donor tested CMV seronegative, placing the donor among the 352 seronegative members of the cohort. A peripheral blood sample was provided by each donor, and peripheral blood mononuclear cells were used for TCR beta sequencing. Genomic DNA extraction from the blood cell samples was performed with the Qiagen DNeasy Blood Extraction Kit. The CDR3 has 15 amino acids, counting the end cysteine and phenylalanine. Only the CDR3 portion is preserved as DNA: 45 bases, with reading frame beginning at the first base. Sequences GTSNPN (CDR1) and SVGIG (CDR2) are obtained from the germline V gene (reference sequence). The germline ends are 14 bases apart after V is trimmed by 2 bases and J by 2 bases.

The clonotype comes from a boy younger than 18 in good health and CMV-seronegative. The rearranged chain carries TRBV30 and TRBJ2-3; the D gene is perhaps TRBD2, from 5 matching bases. Sequences were obtained from PBMCs. The CDR3 here reads CAWSRKRDFTDTQYF. The DNA sequence is TGTGCCTGGAGTCGGAAACGGGATTTCACAGATACGCAGTATTTT.